This T cell receptor beta chain was captured in a study of blood T cell repertoires in COVID-19. This clone came up a few times. J gave up 6 bases and V 10 bases, and 17 bases lay outside the gene matches. This CDR3 contains 16 residues. Germline V gene data show CDR1 as SGDLS and CDR2 as YYNGEE. Profiled with immunoSEQ multiplex PCR; TCRdb holds only in-frame clones, not every one. The sample has roughly 300,000 clones; about 85% are singletons. The receptor was isolated from a woman in her 30s who had recovered from COVID-19. The chain joins TRBV9 to TRBJ2-1, with 9 bases lining up with TRBD2. What was sequenced was PBMCs or T cells enriched from blood (not recorded which). The DNA of the CDR3 is TGTGCCCCCAGCGTAGGGGGTAGCGGGGGAGGCAATGAGCAGTTCTTC. Protein: CAPSVGGSGGGNEQFF.